This entry is about one T cell receptor beta chain. In its sample, this clone was seen once. The antigen it recognizes is unknown. No much larger clonotype is one base removed from it; base qualities were not supplied. The same CDR3 arises from other DNA sequences in this sample as well. The CDR3 goes from the cysteine to the phenylalanine over 14 residues. The retained sequence is limited to the CDR3, 42 bases, with the frame set at the first base. V is cut back by 4 bases and J by 0 bases, with 2 bases in the junction unmatched. CDR1 MDHEN and CDR2 SYDVKM are derived from the germline V gene. Using the deep immunoSEQ assay, TCR CDR3 regions were amplified from genomic DNA by multiplex PCR. Extracted genomic DNA from each cell subset was spread evenly across all wells of several immunoSEQ 96-well plates, with each plate serving as a replicate. Each replicate PCR for sorted subsets received around 200 ng genomic DNA, equal to roughly 29,000 T cell genomes. Purified libraries were quantified with a Qubit 3.0 fluorometer, sized on a Bioanalyzer 2100, and re-quantified with the KAPA Library Quantification kit. Every immunoSEQ 96-well plate was sequenced on a dedicated single-read 150-cycle Illumina NextSeq 550 flow cell. On the study's bioinformatics: Because the immunoSEQ output held only junctional sequences and lacked quality scores, the filtering could not match the filtering applied to full-length reads. To assign V/J genes and CDR3, sequences were annotated against IMGT germline references using PyIR, a Python wrapper for IgBLAST v1.9. Any read was removed if the V/J assignment was weak (E-value above 1e-6), the CDR3 was missing, or the read contained stop codons, out-of-frame junctions, or ambiguous translated residues. V3J clonotypes were defined as sequences sharing an identical inferred V gene, J gene, and CDR3 amino acid sequence. Percentage overlap between repertoires was computed as shared unique clonotypes divided by the size of the smaller repertoire. Three approaches were used to assess repertoire richness: RTK rarefaction, the Chao1 estimator, and Recon v2.1 estimates of unobserved clonotypes. For all TCRbeta clonotypes obtained by the gDNA method from a handful of donors, generation probabilities were computed with OLGA. The table comes from immuneACCESS by way of TCRdb, which keeps in-frame sequences with V and J called. Part of the clones is missing from these tables; in studies checked, under half for an unresolved V gene and the rest for unknown reasons. The V and J calls and the clone size are those of that table, but D and trimming were determined from the DNA. The sample table shows around 650,000 clones, and approximately 96% are seen once. Of the sample, 0.11% falls within the top ten clones.

The sample originates from a study of shared clonotypes between healthy human individuals (dated by TCRdb to about 2020). For context, the study as a whole: Two women and three men aged 18 to 49 years were included in the cohort. Per donor, three plates each were used for CD4 naive and CD4 memory, two for CD8 naive, and one for CD8 memory. The study deeply sequenced blood TCR repertoires of 5 or 6 healthy adults to estimate repertoire size and the extent of clonotype sharing between individuals. Different laboratories and diverse techniques were used to prepare libraries and sequence TCR repertoires, to increase sequencing depth and limit assay-specific biases. Between about 0.9 and 9 billion PBMCs per donor were obtained by leukapheresis. What the research found in general, with its limitations: Roughly 5% of naive CD4, 3.5% of naive CD8, roughly 2.4% of memory CD4, and 0.35% to 0.5% of memory CD8 clonotypes were shared across several donors. Higher generation probabilities were observed for clonotypes shared by all four sorted-subset donors than for non-shared clonotypes. Incomplete sequencing was indicated by rarefaction of sorted-subset datasets, despite the large sequencing depth. Larger estimated clonotype richness was generally found for naive subsets than for memory subsets. Based on pairwise subsampling, the degree of clonotype sharing among donors was expected to be affected by sequencing depth. Only blood was sampled, and tissue TCR repertoires likely differ from those in blood. The small number of donors limited the genetic and exposure-history diversity represented.

CD8 naive samples consisted of CD45RO-negative cells that were positively selected for CCR7, yielding a CD45RA+CCR7+ population without TemRA cells. The donors were healthy, HIV-negative adults with no recently reported acute infections or vaccinations. Every donor was a Caucasian adult living in Nashville, Tennessee, USA. After blood collection by leukapheresis, PBMCs were isolated using Ficoll-Histopaque density gradient centrifugation and then cryopreserved in the vapor phase of liquid nitrogen. Analytical flow cytometry was used to check the purity and quantity of each magnetically sorted T cell population. Genomic DNA was isolated from every sorted fraction and measured by UV absorbance on a Nanodrop 2000c.

The receptor's source is a woman aged 25 to 39 in good health. Material: naive CD8+ T cells sorted from blood. The intended sense of this specimen's cell subset or site label: CD45RA+CCR7+. The rearrangement combines TRBV28 with TRBJ2-7, and 8 junction bases match TRBD2. The sequenced DNA: TGTGCCAGCAGTTCCAGCGGGAGCTCCTACGAGCAGTACTTC. It encodes CASSSSGSSYEQYF.